The present TCR beta chain was sequenced within a study of T cell responses to AZD1222 COVID-19 vaccine. CDR3 length: 14 residues. Per the germline V gene, CDR1 is MDHEN and CDR2 is SYDVKM. V was shortened by 2 bases and J by 6 bases, with 14 bases between the two germline ends. Whole-study findings and limits: Most donors were white British, females outnumbered males, and clonal diversity was possibly underestimated. Researchers took repertoire samples only after the peak T cell response had come. Baseline serostatus was positive in only a handful of AZD1222 recipients.

Points on this clone: Its antigen is as yet unknown.

Some clones are missing from TCRdb's copy, which holds only in-frame ones; the method was immunoSEQ multiplex PCR. The sample includes roughly 120,000 clones, 88% of them seen just once. The V gene is TRBV28, the J gene TRBJ2-7, with D tentatively TRBD1 or TRBD2 (5 bases each). The clonotype was recovered from an adult in good health. The sequenced sample was peripheral blood, obtained on day 0 of MenACWY control vaccination. The CDR3 DNA reads TGTGCCAGCAGTTTAACCGGGACGGCTAGCGAGCAGTACTTC. Its protein product is CASSLTGTASEQYF.